The 22 T cell receptor beta chains below all came from one sample that was sequenced in a study of radiation and T cells in renal cell carcinoma. TCRdb keeps only in-frame clones here, not all; method: immunoSEQ multiplex PCR. The table records roughly 100,000 clones, about 86% of them present only once. Regarding time point: baseline pretreatment blood. Treatment reported: 15 Gy SBRT to primary tumor, nephrectomy 4 weeks later. The material sequenced was blood, taken from a patient whose treatment included radiotherapy and nephrectomy. These receptors came from a man aged 50-59 years with renal cell carcinoma.

The chain has TRBV19 and TRBJ1-4; D unclear. V lost 6 bases, J lost 5 bases, and 13 bases lay in between. The CDR3 has 14 residues. CDR1 is LNHDA and CDR2 is SQIVND in the germline V gene (reference sequence). CDR3 nucleotides: TGTGCCAGTAGATCCCAGCCGCCGAATGAAAAACTGTTTTTT. Translated, it gives CASRSQPPNEKLFF.

The V gene is TRBV5-1, the J gene TRBJ2-3; 10 bases are a match to TRBD2. Per germline, CDR1 SGHRS and CDR2 YFSETQ. Losses at the gene ends were 4 bases for V and 5 bases for J; bases not matched to a gene: 4. The CDR3 consists of 14 residues. DNA for the CDR3: TGCGCCAGCAGCCGGGGGACTAGCGAAGATACGCAGTATTTT. Encoded protein: CASSRGTSEDTQYF.

J is TRBJ2-2 and V is TRBV7-8; D is uncertain. Between the trimmed V and J ends, which lost 3 bases and 1 base, there was a span of 0 bases. The germline V gene encodes CDR1 SGHVS and CDR2 FQNEAQ. This CDR3 region has 12 residues. The CDR3: CASSLNTGELFF. The DNA for the CDR3 is TGTGCCAGCAGCTTGAACACCGGGGAGCTGTTTTTT.

This sequence joins TRBV13 and TRBJ1-2; D may be TRBD1 (5 bases). The CDR3 loop spans 15 amino acids. The germline V gene encodes CDR1 PRHDT and CDR2 FYEKMQ (reference sequence). V was cut by 1 base and J by 7 bases, with 16 bases left in between. Here the CDR3 reads CASSLARYQGSGYTF. The CDR3 nucleotides read TGTGCCAGCAGCTTAGCTAGGTATCAGGGTAGTGGCTACACCTTC.

The chain joins TRBV27 to TRBJ1-1; 9 bases fit TRBD1. With 4 bases clipped from V and 5 bases from J, the junction kept 8 bases outside the gene matches. This CDR3 region has 15 residues. CDR1 MNHEY and CDR2 SMNVEV come from the germline V gene (reference sequence). CDR3 protein: CASSSTGGVGTEAFF. The CDR3 nucleotides are TGTGCCAGCAGTTCGACAGGGGGGGTGGGTACTGAAGCTTTCTTT.

This chain connects TRBV7-9 to TRBJ2-7; no firm D call. V was clipped by 5 bases and J by 6 bases, with 11 bases between them. Germline CDR1 is SEHNR and CDR2 is FQNEAQ (reference sequence). The CDR3 is 12 residues long. In DNA, the CDR3 is TGTGCCAGCAGCCTGGAATTCCGCGAGCAGTACTTC. Protein product: CASSLEFREQYF. Full variable domain (remainder filled in from reference TRBV7-9 and TRBJ2-7): DTGVSQNPRHKITKRGQNVTFRCDPISEHNRLYWYRQTLGQGPEFLTYFQNEAQLEKSRLLSDRFSAERPKGSFSTLEIQRTEQGDSAMYLCASSLEFREQYFGPGTRLTVT.

The chain uses TRBV19 and TRBJ1-5, with a possible D match to TRBD1 (5 bases). Germline CDR1 LNHDA, CDR2 SQIVND (reference sequence). V shed 6 bases and J shed 4 bases, with 7 bases lying between them. The CDR3 is 12 amino acids. CDR3 region: CASRWTNQPQHF. DNA for the CDR3: TGTGCCAGTAGATGGACAAATCAGCCCCAGCATTTT.

The chain links TRBV5-6 to TRBJ2-2; 9 nucleotides line up with TRBD1. Germline loops: CDR1 SGHDT, CDR2 YYEEEE. The CDR3 runs to 15 residues. V gave up 6 bases and J gave up 0 bases; unmatched junction bases: 3. The CDR3 is CASMDRGTNTGELFF. For the CDR3, the DNA is TGTGCCAGCATGGACAGGGGTACGAACACCGGGGAGCTGTTTTTT.

The chain employs TRBV28 and TRBJ2-4; 9 nucleotides align to TRBD2. Trimming at V came to 3 bases and at J to 0 bases, leaving 27 bases not matched to a gene. Germline lookup yields CDR1 MDHEN and CDR2 SYDVKM. The CDR3 covers 24 residues. CDR3 protein: CASSFFYGRGGWLAGAKAKNIQYF. As DNA, the CDR3 is TGTGCCAGCAGTTTTTTCTACGGCCGGGGAGGATGGTTAGCGGGAGCGAAAGCCAAAAACATTCAGTACTTC.

This clone was counted once. CDR3 sequence: CASKMDRTGNTIYF. CDR3 in DNA: TGTGCCAGCAAGATGGACAGAACTGGAAACACCATATATTTT. V and J are TRBV6-5 and TRBJ1-3, with a weak D call TRBD1 (6 bases). Germline V gives CDR1 MNHEY, CDR2 SVGAGI. This CDR3 is 14 amino acids long. V lost 7 bases, J lost 2 bases, and 12 bases lay in between.

This clone showed up just a few times. The V gene is TRBV19, the J gene TRBJ1-6; 9 bases fit TRBD1. The CDR3 spans 16 residues. Germline assignment: CDR1 LNHDA and CDR2 SQIVND (reference sequence). The trim removed 2 bases at V and 9 bases at J, leaving 8 bases unmatched. CDR3 bases: TGTGCCAGTAGTATACTCGAGGGACAGGGAACTTCACCCCTCCACTTT. Amino acids: CASSILEGQGTSPLHF.

The chain has TRBV7-9 and TRBJ2-7, with 10 nucleotides matching TRBD1. Looked up from germline, CDR1 is SEHNR and CDR2 is FQNEAQ (reference sequence). The ends lost 4 bases at V and 5 bases at J; junction bases unmatched: 11. The CDR3 is 16 amino acids. The CDR3 spells CASSSRRDRGPNEQYF. The CDR3 bases are TGTGCCAGCAGCTCACGACGGGACAGGGGTCCCAACGAGCAGTACTTC.

With regard to this clone: At one end, the junction sequence differs from germline, possibly due to a read error. The gene calls are TRBV28 and TRBJ1-1; D not certain. CDR1 is MDHEN, CDR2 SYDVKM, per germline. CDR3 length: 14 amino acids. The CDR3 loop reads CASSFPLGPTKAFF. The CDR3 DNA follows: TGTGCCAGCAGTTTTCCTTTGGGCCCCACTAAAGCTTTCTTT.

The chain uses TRBV9 and TRBJ1-3, with D possibly matching TRBD1 (5 bases). Germline loops: CDR1 SGDLS, CDR2 YYNGEE. The CDR3 is made up of 15 amino acids. V lost 4 bases, J lost 2 bases, and 13 bases lay in between. CDR3 in amino acids: CASSLGEGPGNTIYF. DNA for the CDR3: TGTGCCAGCAGCCTTGGGGAGGGACCTGGAAACACCATATATTTT.

The V gene is TRBV7-3, the J gene TRBJ1-2; D may be TRBD1 (6 bases). Germline values: CDR1 SGHTA, CDR2 FQGTGA. Trimming removed 4 bases from V and 1 base from J, with 7 bases in between. CDR3 size: 13 residues. The CDR3, as DNA: TGTGCCAGCAGCTCAGGGGTTAACTATGGCTACACCTTC. Translated: CASSSGVNYGYTF.

The rearrangement links TRBV12-2 to TRBJ1-6. TRBV12-2 is described as a pseudogene. This CDR3 region has 16 residues. CDR3 DNA sequence: TGTGCAAGTCCATCCGCAAAAGGCGCCTATAATTCACCCCTCCACTTT. Amino acids: CASPSAKGAYNSPLHF.

The genes are TRBV5-4 and TRBJ2-4, with TRBD1 as a possible D gene (6 bases). Germline loops: CDR1 SGHNT, CDR2 YYREEE (reference sequence). Between the trimmed V and J ends, which lost 5 bases and 3 bases, there was a span of 12 bases. This CDR3 region has 14 residues. The CDR3 loop reads CASSTQGYKNIQYF. DNA of the CDR3: TGTGCCAGCAGTACACAGGGATACAAAAACATTCAGTACTTC. Using reference TRBV5-4 and TRBJ2-4 for the parts outside the CDR3, the full variable domain is ETGVTQSPTHLIKTRGQQVTLRCSSQSGHNTVSWYQQALGQGPQFIFQYYREEENGRGNFPPRFSGLQFPNYSSELNVNALELDDSALYLCASSTQGYKNIQYFGAGTRLSVL.

The chain links TRBV6-4 to TRBJ2-5, with a weak D call TRBD2 (6 bases). The CDR3 is 14 amino acids. Deletions cut 3 bases from V and 6 bases from J, with 14 bases between. Germline V CDR1 and CDR2: MRHNA, SNTAGT. The CDR3 DNA follows: TGTGCCAGCAGTGAAGGAGGGGAAAAGAAGACCCAGTACTTC. Protein sequence: CASSEGGEKKTQYF.

V usage is TRBV9 and J usage is TRBJ2-7, with TRBD2 identical over 7 bases. CDR1 SGDLS and CDR2 YYNGEE come from the germline V gene. The CDR3 covers 14 residues. V lost 0 bases and J lost 2; bases outside the gene matches: 2. The chain's CDR3 is CASSVAGGPYEQYF. The CDR3 DNA reads TGTGCCAGCAGCGTAGCGGGAGGCCCCTACGAGCAGTACTTC.

The rearrangement links TRBV28 to TRBJ1-1; D call uncertain. Trimming stripped 11 bases from V and 1 base from J, with 8 bases between. The CDR3 consists of 11 residues. CDR1 MDHEN and CDR2 SYDVKM come from the germline V gene. This chain's CDR3 is CAVAENTEAFF. The CDR3 DNA reads as TGTGCCGTAGCAGAGAACACTGAAGCTTTCTTT.

The chain carries TRBV9 and TRBJ2-1; tentative D call: TRBD1 (6 bases). Trimming stripped 0 bases from V and 6 bases from J, with 13 bases between. This CDR3 has 15 residues. The V gene's germline CDR1 is SGDLS and CDR2 YYNGEE. The CDR3 here is CASSVEGVGRNEQFF. CDR3 DNA: TGTGCCAGCAGCGTAGAGGGGGTGGGTCGCAATGAGCAGTTCTTC.

The V call is TRBV6-5, the J call TRBJ2-3, with D uncertain. Germline CDR1 reads MNHEY; CDR2 reads SVGAGI. V gave up 5 bases and J gave up 4 bases, with 16 bases separating them. The CDR3 sequence is 15 residues long. CDR3 sequence reads: CASSTRVGRPDTQYF. In DNA form, the CDR3 reads TGTGCCAGCAGTACCCGGGTCGGCCGCCCAGATACGCAGTATTTT.